The 6 T cell receptor beta chains presented below share a single source sample, sequenced in a study of response to subunit inactivated influenza vaccine. Each CDR3 protein gets one entry after TCRdb re-called the RT-PCR reads with MiXCR. The data hold over 300,000 distinct CDR3 sequences, with 20% to 25% observed a single time. The specimen was PBMCs from blood, collected around 22 months after vaccination. The receptors derive from a man between 50 and 75 years old who received an inactivated influenza vaccine.

This clonotype was detected a few times. This chain connects TRBV27 to TRBJ2-7; D may be TRBD2 (6 bases). The CDR3 consists of 13 residues. Trimming took off 8 bases at V and 2 bases at J, with 13 bases between the two ends. Germline V gene lookup returns CDR1 MNHEY and CDR2 SMNVEV (reference sequence). As DNA, the CDR3 is TGTGCCAGCGCGGAGGGGACTCCCTACGAGCAGTACTTC. It yields the protein CASAEGTPYEQYF.

The chain carries TRBV11-2 and TRBJ1-5; D ambiguous. CDR1 SGHAT and CDR2 FQNNGV come from the germline V gene. Trimming stripped 0 bases from V and 6 bases from J, with 6 bases between. This CDR3 has 13 amino acids. The DNA for the CDR3 is TGTGCCAGCAGCTTAGACCGGAGTCAGCCCCAGCATTTT. Protein sequence: CASSLDRSQPQHF.

This clonotype was seen a handful of times. The chain has TRBV6-5 and TRBJ2-1; 7 bases fit TRBD2. CDR3 length: 15 residues. V shed 2 bases and J 6 bases; nucleotides not matched to a gene: 7. The germline V gene encodes CDR1 MNHEY and CDR2 SVGAGI. DNA for the CDR3: TGTGCCAGCAGTTACGGGGGGGTGGGACCCAATGAGCAGTTCTTC. This translates into CASSYGGVGPNEQFF.

The table lists this clonotype with many counts. The gene calls are TRBV12-3 or TRBV12-4 and TRBJ1-5; the match to TRBD1 covers 8 bases. With V trimmed by 1 base and J by 1 base, 3 bases remained unmatched. CDR3 length: 16 residues. The DNA of the CDR3 is TGTGCCAGCAGTTTAGGTGGACAGGGAAGCAATCAGCCCCAGCATTTT. This gives the protein CASSLGGQGSNQPQHF.

J is TRBJ2-5 and V is TRBV7-9; D ambiguous. The CDR3 length is 14 residues. In germline, CDR1 is SEHNR, CDR2 FQNEAQ (reference sequence). Trimming removed 1 base from V and 4 bases from J, with 10 bases in between. CDR3 bases: TGTGCCAGCAGCTTAGTGCCCAGGCGAGAGACCCAGTACTTC. It is translated as CASSLVPRRETQYF.

This clonotype was observed a handful of times. The V and J genes are TRBV6-2 or TRBV6-3 and TRBJ2-4, with a tentative D call TRBD2 (6 bases). Looked up from germline, CDR1 is MNHEY and CDR2 is SVGEGT. V was shortened by 2 bases and J by 7 bases, with 6 bases between the two germline ends. The CDR3 spans 12 residues. As DNA, the CDR3 is TGTGCCAGCAGTTACGGGAGGAACATTCAGTACTTC. This encodes CASSYGRNIQYF.